The 24 T cell receptor beta chains below all came from one sample that was sequenced in a study of OX40 agonist ivuxolimab in advanced cancers. Sequencing was performed with immunoSEQ multiplex PCR; in TCRdb, only in-frame clones are kept and a portion is missing. The profile covers about 100,000 clones, with under 95% appearing a single time and approximately 1.3% taken by the ten largest. Sample: CD4+ or CD8+ T cells sorted from blood, taken in a trial of the OX40 agonist ivuxolimab. The receptor source for this set is an adult with an advanced solid tumor such as melanoma, head and neck, liver or kidney cancer.

J is TRBJ2-7 and V is TRBV5-1; perhaps D is TRBD1 or TRBD2 (5 bases each). This CDR3 contains 20 residues. The germline V gene encodes CDR1 SGHRS and CDR2 YFSETQ. The V end lost 2 bases, the J end lost 4 bases, and 31 bases lay between the germline ends. The DNA of the CDR3 is TGCGCCAGCAGCTTACCGCTCAGGGACGCAGGGTCCAAGTACGGGTACGAGCAGTACTTC. This codes for CASSLPLRDAGSKYGYEQYF.

The chain has TRBV7-3 and TRBJ2-3; unclear D gene. This CDR3 comprises 12 residues. Between the trimmed V and J ends, which lost 5 bases and 4 bases, there was a span of 7 bases. CDR1 is SGHTA and CDR2 is FQGTGA in the germline V gene. CDR3: CASSLGADTQYF. The CDR3 nucleotides read TGTGCCAGCAGCCTTGGGGCAGATACGCAGTATTTT.

The chain is built from TRBV15 and TRBJ2-1; TRBD1 aligns across 7 bases. J lost 0 bases, V lost 0 bases, and 5 bases had no gene match. The CDR3 totals 17 residues. The germline V gene encodes CDR1 LNHNV and CDR2 YYDKDF (reference sequence). CDR3 nucleotide sequence: TGTGCCACCAGCAGAGACAGGGGGTTGGGCTCCTACAATGAGCAGTTCTTC. It translates to CATSRDRGLGSYNEQFF. Drawing the rest from reference TRBV15 and TRBJ2-1, the complete variable domain is DAMVIQNPRYQVTQFGKPVTLSCSQTLNHNVMYWYQQKSSQAPKLLFHYYDKDFNNEADTPDNFQSRRPNTSFCFLDIRSPGLGDTAMYLCATSRDRGLGSYNEQFFGPGTRLTVL.

This chain joins TRBV9 and TRBJ2-3; TRBD2 matches 7 bases. The germline V gene has CDR1 SGDLS and CDR2 YYNGEE. There are 15 residues in the CDR3. With V trimmed by 0 bases and J by 1 base, 2 bases remained unmatched. The CDR3 bases are TGTGCCAGCAGCGTAGGTCTAGCGGGCACAGATACGCAGTATTTT. Protein: CASSVGLAGTDTQYF.

The chain combines TRBV19 with TRBJ2-5; the D call may be TRBD1 or TRBD2 (5 bases each). Germline V lookup: CDR1 LNHDA, CDR2 SQIVND (reference sequence). Trimming shortened V by 4 bases and J by 2 bases, and 20 bases separated the two germline ends. The CDR3 is 17 residues long. CDR3 sequence (DNA): TGTGCCAGTAGTAGAGCTCTTCCGGGACCGCGGCAAGAGACCCAGTACTTC. The encoded protein is CASSRALPGPRQETQYF.

Comments on this clone: Other DNA sequences from this sample encode an identical CDR3 as well. The chain has TRBV29-1 and TRBJ1-2, with 12 bases lining up with TRBD1. The J segment lost 8 bases and the V segment lost 7 bases, leaving 8 bases of the junction unmatched. The germline V gene encodes CDR1 SQVTM and CDR2 ANQGSEA. The CDR3 is 13 residues long. The DNA for the CDR3 is TGCAGCGCTGGGGACAGGGGGCGGGGGGGCTACACCTTC. Its translation is CSAGDRGRGGYTF.

The chain couples TRBV19 to TRBJ1-2; D unclear. The CDR3 is made up of 12 amino acids. Germline CDR1 and CDR2: LNHDA and SQIVND (reference sequence). The ends were cut back, 5 bases at V and 0 bases at J, with 4 bases in the middle. This chain's CDR3 is CASSLANYGYTF. CDR3 DNA sequence: TGTGCCAGTAGTTTGGCTAACTATGGCTACACCTTC. Filled out from reference TRBV19 and TRBJ1-2, the complete variable domain reads DGGITQSPKYLFRKEGQNVTLSCEQNLNHDAMYWYRQDPGQGLRLIYYSQIVNDFQKGDIAEGYSVSREKKESFPLTVTSAQKNPTAFYLCASSLANYGYTFGSGTRLTVV.

This clone was seen once. The V gene is TRBV25-1, the J gene TRBJ2-5, with 7 bases identical to TRBD2. The V and J ends lost 6 bases and 5 bases, in that order; junction bases with no gene match: 12. Germline assignment: CDR1 MGHDK and CDR2 SYGVNS. The CDR3 is made up of 15 amino acids. Here the CDR3 reads CASRPVGAGVETQYF. For the CDR3, the DNA is TGTGCCAGCAGGCCCGTTGGGGCGGGAGTTGAGACCCAGTACTTC.

This chain connects TRBV14 to TRBJ2-2, with 13 bases matching TRBD2. V was pared by 4 bases and J by 7 bases, with 9 bases of the junction left unmatched. The length of the CDR3 is 17 residues. Germline V lookup: CDR1 SGHDN, CDR2 FVKESK. DNA of the CDR3: TGTGCCAGCAGCCCCTCCGGACTAGCGGGAGTCGGCGGGGAGCTGTTTTTT. Encoded protein: CASSPSGLAGVGGELFF. The full variable domain, in which reference TRBV14 and TRBJ2-2 provide the parts outside the CDR3, is EAGVTQFPSHSVIEKGQTVTLRCDPISGHDNLYWYRRVMGKEIKFLLHFVKESKQDESGMPNNRFLAERTGGTYSTLKVQPAELEDSGVYFCASSPSGLAGVGGELFFGEGSRLTVL.

Here the CDR3 reads CASTPMTSGMETQYF. CDR3 DNA: TGTGCCAGCACCCCAATGACTAGCGGGATGGAGACCCAGTACTTC. J is TRBJ2-5 and V is TRBV2, with 11 nucleotides matching TRBD2. V lost 7 bases and J lost 5; bases outside the gene matches: 9. Germline CDR1 SNHLY, CDR2 FYNNEI. There are 15 residues in the CDR3.

A note on this clone: The same CDR3 arises from other DNA sequences in this sample as well. CDR3 bases: TGTGCCAGCAACGGGGGATTAGATGGCTACACCTTC. It specifies CASNGGLDGYTF. This rearrangement joins TRBV28 to TRBJ1-2; a possible D gene is TRBD1 (5 bases). This CDR3 has 12 residues. Looked up from germline, CDR1 is MDHEN and CDR2 is SYDVKM. V shed 7 bases and J shed 6 bases, with 12 bases lying between them.

The rearrangement links TRBV5-4 to TRBJ2-6; 8 bases align to TRBD1. This CDR3 is built from 16 residues. V lost 4 bases, J lost 1 base, and 4 bases stayed unmatched. CDR1 SGHNT and CDR2 YYREEE come from the germline V gene (reference sequence). CDR3 DNA: TGTGCCAGCAGCCAAGGACAGGGTTCTGGGGCCAACGTCCTGACTTTC. As protein: CASSQGQGSGANVLTF. The full variable domain, its missing parts supplied by reference TRBV5-4 and TRBJ2-6, is ETGVTQSPTHLIKTRGQQVTLRCSSQSGHNTVSWYQQALGQGPQFIFQYYREEENGRGNFPPRFSGLQFPNYSSELNVNALELDDSALYLCASSQGQGSGANVLTFGAGSRLTVL.

The J gene is TRBJ1-1, the V gene TRBV5-1; weak D call: TRBD1 (6 bases). The CDR3 runs 14 residues. Germline CDR1 is SGHRS and CDR2 is YFSETQ. Trimming pared 6 bases from V and 1 base from J, leaving 13 bases between. CDR3 bases: TGCGCCAGCACCGAACAGGGTCCGAACACTGAAGCTTTCTTT. This sequence encodes CASTEQGPNTEAFF.

This clone occurred a few times. The V gene is TRBV4-3, the J gene TRBJ2-6, with TRBD2 as a possible D gene (5 bases). The CDR3 sequence is 18 residues long. V was trimmed by 0 bases and J by 1 base, leaving 13 bases between them. CDR1 and CDR2 (germline): LGHNA, YSLEER. CDR3 DNA sequence: TGCGCCAGCAGCCAAGAGCGAGGGCCTAGGTCTGGGGCCAACGTCCTGACTTTC. Protein product: CASSQERGPRSGANVLTF.

This clone was detected only a few times. The J gene is TRBJ1-2, the V gene TRBV4-3; D gene ambiguous. The CDR3 totals 13 residues. V was pared by 4 bases and J by 4 bases, with 10 bases between. Looked up from germline, CDR1 is LGHNA and CDR2 is YSLEER. The CDR3 loop is CASSLETGYGYTF. DNA for the CDR3: TGCGCCAGCAGCCTTGAAACTGGCTATGGCTACACCTTC.

CDR3 bases: TGTGCCAGCACCGGATCCAATATGAACACTGAAGCTTTCTTT. Residues: CASTGSNMNTEAFF. The chain couples TRBV6-5 to TRBJ1-1, with unresolved D. The CDR3 runs to 14 residues. Germline loops: CDR1 MNHEY, CDR2 SVGAGI. V was cut by 7 bases and J by 0 bases, with 12 bases left in between.

The rearrangement uses TRBV11-2 and TRBJ2-1, with unresolved D. The germline gives CDR1 SGHAT, CDR2 FQNNGV. Trimming left V 3 bases short and J 7 bases short, with 13 bases between. There are 14 residues in the CDR3. The CDR3 nucleotides read TGTGCCAGCAGCTTCTCGTCGTACGGTAATGAGCAGTTCTTC. It specifies CASSFSSYGNEQFF.

The V gene is TRBV2, the J gene TRBJ2-2; D may be TRBD1 (5 bases). Trimming stripped 8 bases from V and 3 bases from J, with 13 bases between. Germline V gene data show CDR1 as SNHLY and CDR2 as FYNNEI. This CDR3 spans 14 amino acids. CDR3 sequence: CASSRQQDTGELFF. The CDR3 DNA reads TGTGCCAGCTCGCGACAGCAAGACACCGGGGAGCTGTTTTTT. Complete variable domain (other parts from reference TRBV2 and TRBJ2-2): EPEVTQTPSHQVTQMGQEVILRCVPISNHLYFYWYRQILGQKVEFLVSFYNNEISEKSEIFDDQFSVERPDGSNFTLKIRSTKLEDSAMYFCASSRQQDTGELFFGEGSRLTVL.

The chain combines TRBV28 with TRBJ2-7; 7 nucleotides match TRBD2. This CDR3 has 15 amino acids. Germline CDR1 reads MDHEN; CDR2 reads SYDVKM. Trimming cost V 2 bases and J 5 bases; bases outside gene matches: 9. This CDR3 is CASSLRGLVSHEQYF. The CDR3 coding sequence is TGTGCCAGCAGTTTACGCGGACTAGTGTCCCACGAGCAGTACTTC.

For this clone: Because the CDR3's place on the DNA is in doubt, the DNA is left out and the CDR3 is given as listed by TCRdb. V is TRBV9 and J is TRBJ1-3. The CDR3 has 14 amino acids, counting both end residues. Germline V gene sequence: CDR1 SGDLS, CDR2 YYNGEE. CDR3 region: CASSSSVEGNTIYF.

The gene calls are TRBV13 and TRBJ2-1; 11 nucleotides line up with TRBD2. The V segment lost 5 bases and the J segment 9 bases; nucleotides outside the gene matches: 9. Germline V CDR1 and CDR2: PRHDT, FYEKMQ (reference sequence). The CDR3 has 15 amino acids. In DNA, the CDR3 is TGTGCCAGCAGCCCCAAACTAGCGGGAGTTGGTGAGCAGTTCTTC. Protein product: CASSPKLAGVGEQFF.

V gene TRBV5-4 combines with J gene TRBJ1-3; D ambiguous. V was shortened by 4 bases and J by 0 bases, with 14 bases between the two germline ends. This CDR3 contains 16 residues. Germline V gene sequence: CDR1 SGHNT, CDR2 YYREEE (reference sequence). The chain's CDR3 is CASSTERRNSGNTIYF. CDR3 sequence (DNA): TGTGCCAGCAGCACTGAAAGGCGGAACTCTGGAAACACCATATATTTT.

This rearrangement joins TRBV7-9 to TRBJ2-2; D remains ambiguous. V lost 5 bases and J lost 6, with 16 bases in between. CDR3 length equals 15 residues. Germline CDR1 and CDR2: SEHNR and FQNEAQ (reference sequence). CDR3 DNA sequence: TGTGCCAGCAGCCGTCTTAGTTGGCCGGCCGGGGAGCTGTTTTTT. Translation: CASSRLSWPAGELFF.

The CDR3 DNA reads as TGTGCCAGCAGTCCCCGGACAGCTTTGGAGACTGAAGCTTTCTTT. It is translated as CASSPRTALETEAFF. The chain links TRBV25-1 to TRBJ1-1; maybe TRBD1 (6 bases). The CDR3 spans 15 residues. The ends were cut back, 5 bases at V and 5 bases at J, with 18 bases in the middle. Germline V gene lookup returns CDR1 MGHDK and CDR2 SYGVNS.